What follows describes a single T cell receptor beta chain. Its target is not known. This table comes from immunoSEQ multiplex PCR, and its TCRdb copy is limited to in-frame clones, with some not included. The table has around 450,000 clones, about 91% seen once. These data belong to a study of Ad26.COV2.S vaccination and SARS-CoV-2 variants. As for the study in general: Once or twice, 56 days apart, Ad26.COV2.S was delivered intramuscularly. Findings and caveats of the study: Substantial breadth was reportedly displayed by spike-specific CD8+ and CD4+ T cell responses after vaccination.

Trimming left V 2 bases short and J 7 bases short, with 12 bases between. Looked up from germline, CDR1 is MNHEY and CDR2 is SMNVEV (reference sequence). The CDR3 covers 14 residues. This sample's treatment: roughly 20 received Ad26.COV2.S at low or high dose, single or two shots; roughly five received placebo; per-sample allocation not given. Vaccine and placebo recipients were sampled on day 63 after the first injection. The chain carries TRBV27 and TRBJ2-1; D not certain. This receptor was taken from a person aged 18-65 years who received the Ad26.COV2.S COVID-19 vaccine or a placebo. The source was peripheral blood, collected in a trial of Ad26.COV2.S vaccine versus placebo. The CDR3 DNA is TGTGCCAGCAGTTTAGATTTCCCCTGGAATGAGCAGTTCTTC. The encoded protein is CASSLDFPWNEQFF.